This T cell receptor (beta chain) comes out of a study of blood T cell repertoires in COVID-19. Overall study context: In each case, the material was cDNA or gDNA derived from T cells, B-cell-depleted T cells, or PBMCs.

As handled by the study authors: From reference gene primer amplification, estimates of nucleated cell counts were derived. The method was immunoSEQ multiplex PCR; TCRdb's version includes in-frame clones alone and lacks a portion of them. V and J calls and clone size follow that table, whereas D and trimming were derived from the DNA. The data show about 300,000 clones, around 88% seen once. The length of the CDR3 is 14 residues. The germline gives CDR1 SNHLY, CDR2 FYNNEI. Trimming removed 6 bases at V and 3 bases at J, with 14 bases between. The chain links TRBV2 to TRBJ2-5; the D gene is possibly TRBD1 (5 bases). The sequencing input was peripheral blood. This receptor was identified in a woman aged 25-40 years who had recovered from COVID-19. The CDR3 nucleotides are TGTGCCAGCAGCCGGACACAGGCGGAAGAGACCCAGTACTTC. This encodes CASSRTQAEETQYF.